This note documents a single T cell receptor (beta chain) sequence. The antigen it binds to is not known. Within one base of it there is no much larger clone, and no base qualities were kept. These data come from a study of blood T cell repertoires in COVID-19 (TCRdb year 2020). Describing the broader study: Samples from collaborators originated in the United States, Italy and Spain and spanned both the acute and convalescent phases of COVID-19. The samples were drawn from the first 160 participants of the ongoing ImmuneRACE study and from 1,254 subjects provided by 6 global collaborators. HLA class I and class II types, where available, came from metadata supplied by the sample provider rather than from assay-based typing. Nearly every sample came with metadata listing a de-identified subject ID, COVID-19 status, age in years and sex. The repertoires were made available in a free public database intended to serve as a resource for research on the immune response to SARS-CoV-2. The material from the prospective study consisted of cDNA or gDNA derived from T cells, B-cell-depleted T cells, or PBMCs. The dataset comprised deeply sampled blood TCRbeta repertoires from subjects exposed to, actively infected with, or recovered from COVID-19. On the study overall, not on this receptor specifically: How much clinical and demographic metadata was included differed by source and by participant, and the metadata was provided uncurated.

The immunoSEQ Assay, a bias-controlled multiplex PCR, was used to amplify TCRbeta CDR3 regions from genomic DNA. The authors processed their data as follows. Nucleated cell counts per sample were estimated from amplification of reference gene primers within the assay. Sequence reads were collapsed and filtered to measure the absolute abundance of every unique TCRbeta CDR3 rearrangement. For each sample, productive Simpson clonality was calculated as the square root of Simpson's diversity index over productive rearrangements. TCRdb provides this immuneACCESS table in a form limited to in-frame rearrangements. Some clones are lacking; in checked studies, under half of them reflect an unresolved V gene, and why the rest are absent is not known. The V and J calls and clone size were taken over from that table, and D and trimming were inferred from the DNA. The sample has 160,000 or so clones on record, 80% of them singletons. The ten top clones hold roughly 6.8% of the sample.

The collaborating institutions used their own protocols to collect whole blood in K2EDTA tubes. Collaborator samples were shipped for TCRbeta analysis as frozen whole blood, isolated PBMCs, or DNA extracted from either sample type. The CDR1 and CDR2 encoded by the germline V gene are SGHNT and YENEEA. A distance of 3 bases separates the germline ends of V and J, which lose 3 bases and 0 bases respectively. The CDR3 spans 13 residues, from the cysteine through the phenylalanine. Only the CDR3 portion is preserved as DNA: 39 bases, with reading frame beginning at the first base. The rearrangement joined TRBV11-3 to TRBJ2-1; no D gene is confidently identified. The material sequenced was peripheral blood. The source is a man aged 65-85 years with active or convalescent COVID-19. The CDR3 amino acid sequence is: CASSLSSYNEQFF. In nucleotide form, the sequence is TGTGCCAGCAGCTTGAGCTCCTACAATGAGCAGTTCTTC.